The 10 T cell receptor beta chains reported below all come from one sample, sequenced in a study of cytomegalovirus exposure and HLA in healthy donors. Researchers ran the PCR with 60 Vbeta and 13 Jbeta primers. Only in-frame clones appear in the TCRdb table, and some are missing; sequencing was by immunoSEQ multiplex PCR. Among roughly 100,000 clones listed, approximately 76% were seen once. The specimen sequenced was PBMCs. All receptors derive from a woman aged 60-75 years in good health and CMV-seropositive.

V is TRBV29-1 and J is TRBJ2-1; D is undetermined. CDR3 length: 12 amino acids. In germline, CDR1 is SQVTM, CDR2 ANQGSEA. With 6 bases removed from V and 7 bases from J, the gap between germline ends came to 13 bases. For the CDR3, the DNA is TGCAGCGTCGCGGCGAACCCAAATGAGCAGTTCTTC. It specifies CSVAANPNEQFF.

The sample holds one count of this clone. At the DNA level, this CDR3 is encoded by other sequences in the same sample as well. The chain combines TRBV19 with TRBJ2-2; the match to TRBD1 covers 8 bases. The CDR3 is made up of 14 amino acids. The V and J ends lost 11 bases and 1 base, in that order; junction bases with no gene match: 6. The germline gives CDR1 LNHDA, CDR2 SQIVND (reference sequence). The CDR3: CASRGTGNTGELFF. CDR3 bases: TGTGCCTCAAGAGGGACAGGGAACACCGGGGAGCTGTTTTTT.

The genes are TRBV6-6 and TRBJ2-5; D possibly corresponds to TRBD2 (6 bases). CDR1 MNHNY and CDR2 SVGAGI come from the germline V gene (reference sequence). The CDR3 runs to 15 residues. Trimming cost V 5 bases and J 1 base, with 14 bases left between them. The CDR3 is CASSPSAGTQETQYF. In DNA, the CDR3 is TGTGCCAGCAGTCCCTCGGCGGGGACCCAAGAGACCCAGTACTTC.

There are a few counts of this clone. V gene TRBV7-6 combines with J gene TRBJ2-7; 11 bases fit TRBD1. Germline values: CDR1 SGHVS, CDR2 FNYEAQ. Trimming took 1 base from V and 3 from J; bases not matched to a gene: 11. The CDR3 length is 18 residues. CDR3 in amino acids: CASSLGVLPGQGDYEQYF. The CDR3 DNA reads TGTGCCAGCAGCTTAGGGGTCTTACCGGGACAGGGGGACTACGAGCAGTACTTC. Full variable domain (missing parts from reference TRBV7-6 and TRBJ2-7): GAGVSQSPRYKVTKRGQDVALRCDPISGHVSLYWYRQALGQGPEFLTYFNYEAQQDKSGLPNDRFSAERPEGSISTLTIQRTEQRDSAMYRCASSLGVLPGQGDYEQYFGPGTRLTVT.

This chain connects TRBV5-1 to TRBJ2-2, with D possibly matching TRBD1 (6 bases). Trimming stripped 2 bases from V and 0 bases from J, with 11 bases between. Germline V lookup: CDR1 SGHRS, CDR2 YFSETQ. This CDR3 comprises 16 residues. Here the CDR3 DNA reads TGCGCCAGCAGCTTAGACAGGTTTACGAACACCGGGGAGCTGTTTTTT. This translates into CASSLDRFTNTGELFF.

The chain has TRBV25-1 and TRBJ2-5; D gene ambiguous. The CDR3 spans 11 residues. V gave up 5 bases and J gave up 4 bases, with 5 bases separating them. Germline V gene sequence: CDR1 MGHDK, CDR2 SYGVNS. The chain's CDR3 is CASSLVETQYF. The DNA for the CDR3 is TGTGCCAGCAGTCTTGTAGAGACCCAGTACTTC.

In regard to this clone: In the same sample, other DNA sequences code for this CDR3. The V call is TRBV5-4, the J call TRBJ2-3; a possible D gene is TRBD1 (5 bases). CDR1 is SGHNT and CDR2 is YYREEE in the germline V gene (reference sequence). The CDR3 loop spans 16 amino acids. Trimming removed 1 base from V and 0 bases from J, with 12 bases in between. The CDR3 DNA sequence: TGTGCCAGCAGCTTGTACCTAGGACAAAGCACAGATACGCAGTATTTT. This codes for CASSLYLGQSTDTQYF.

In its sample, this clone was seen once. The chain combines TRBV28 with TRBJ1-5; the D gene is possibly TRBD1 (6 bases). The V end was cut by 4 bases, the J end by 4 bases, with 14 bases between. Germline V CDR1 and CDR2: MDHEN, SYDVKM. CDR3 length equals 15 residues. CDR3 in amino acids: CASSSTGRRNQPQHF. CDR3 nucleotide sequence: TGTGCCAGCAGTTCTACAGGGAGACGGAATCAGCCCCAGCATTTT.

With regard to this clone: Likely a read error: the CDR3 ends without its conserved phenylalanine or tryptophan. The CDR3 loop is CASSLQAYEQYS. The CDR3 DNA sequence: TGTGCCAGCAGTCTGCAGGCCTACGAGCAGTACTCC. This chain links TRBV28 with TRBJ2-7; D ambiguous. CDR3 length equals 12 residues. V dropped 5 bases and J dropped 2 bases, with 7 bases sitting between them. Germline values: CDR1 MDHEN, CDR2 SYDVKM.

This sequence joins TRBV10-3 and TRBJ2-1; 10 bases are a match to TRBD2. The CDR3 runs 15 residues. J was trimmed by 9 bases and V by 6 bases; bases with no gene match: 11. CDR1 ENHRY and CDR2 SYGVKD come from the germline V gene. The CDR3 sequence is CAISPPSGRGGEQFF. The CDR3 nucleotides read TGTGCCATCAGCCCCCCTAGCGGGAGAGGGGGTGAGCAGTTCTTC.